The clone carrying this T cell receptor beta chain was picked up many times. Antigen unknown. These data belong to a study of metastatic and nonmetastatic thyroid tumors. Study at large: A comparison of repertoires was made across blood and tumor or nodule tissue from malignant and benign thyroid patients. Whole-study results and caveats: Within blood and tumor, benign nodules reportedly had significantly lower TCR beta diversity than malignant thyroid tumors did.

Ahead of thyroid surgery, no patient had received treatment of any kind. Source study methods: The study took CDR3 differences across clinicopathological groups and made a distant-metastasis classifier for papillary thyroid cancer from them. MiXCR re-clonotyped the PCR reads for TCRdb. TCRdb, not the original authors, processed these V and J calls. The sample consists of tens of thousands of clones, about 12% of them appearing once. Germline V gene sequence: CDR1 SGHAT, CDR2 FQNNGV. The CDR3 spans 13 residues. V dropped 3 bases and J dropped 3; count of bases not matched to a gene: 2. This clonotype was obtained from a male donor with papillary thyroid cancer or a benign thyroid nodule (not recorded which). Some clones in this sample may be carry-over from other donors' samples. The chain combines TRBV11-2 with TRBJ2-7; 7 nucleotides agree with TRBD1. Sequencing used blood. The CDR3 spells CASSLGDSYEQYF. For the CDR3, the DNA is TGTGCCAGCAGCTTGGGGGACAGCTACGAGCAGTACTTC.